This note documents a single T cell receptor (beta chain) sequence. The antigen is not known. The data were obtained in a study of cytomegalovirus exposure and HLA in healthy donors. Whole-study results and caveats: Presence/absence analyses rested on an assumption that sequencing depth was roughly uniform across donors. The later analysis indicated that the majority of CMV-associated TCR beta chains appeared HLA-restricted. In terms of immune exposure information, only CMV serostatus was available. Analysis performed later found around 15,000 TCR beta sequences associated with HLA alleles at 0.05 false discovery rate.

A multiplex PCR was run with 60 Vbeta primers and 13 Jbeta primers. Clones were sequenced by immunoSEQ multiplex PCR, and TCRdb holds only the in-frame ones, with some missing. Here the sample spans some 90,000 clones, over 70% being singletons. Germline CDR1 is MGHRA and CDR2 is YSYEKL. Between the trimmed V and J ends, which lost 4 bases and 5 bases, there was a span of 14 bases. The CDR3 loop spans 14 amino acids. The TCR comes from a boy aged 5-17 years in good health and CMV-seronegative. The source material was PBMCs. The chain couples TRBV4-1 to TRBJ1-2, with D possibly being TRBD1 (6 bases). The CDR3 sequence: CASSPYTGIYGYTF. The CDR3 DNA reads TGCGCCAGCAGCCCTTACACAGGGATTTATGGCTACACCTTC.